This TCR beta chain derives from a study of type 1 regulatory T cells. Study as a whole: T-allo10 is an in vitro-generated, Tr1-enriched CD4 T cell product specific for alloantigen.

One entry per CDR3 protein, called by TCRdb with MiXCR from the reads. Counted here are under 20,000 distinct CDR3 sequences, 10% occurring once; the ten biggest clones make up about 2.7%. Germline-derived CDR1 and CDR2 are LNHNV and YYDKDF (reference sequence). The CDR3 consists of 15 residues. The V and J ends lost 2 bases and 6 bases respectively, with 15 bases between them. Relative to its sample, this clonotype is medium-sized. The chain recombines TRBV15 with TRBJ2-3, with TRBD1 as a possible D gene (6 bases). Material for sequencing was CD4+ T cells, either the whole sample or a sorted fraction (not recorded which). This clonotype originated in a human donor in good health. The DNA of the CDR3 is TGTGCCACCAGCAGAACAGGTCCTCAGGGGGATACGCAGTATTTT. This translates into CATSRTGPQGDTQYF.